These T cell receptor beta chains were read from a single sample in a study of blood T cells in healthy people across ages. TCRdb re-called the 5' RACE reads through MiXCR, storing one row per CDR3 protein. The repertoire includes 600,000 to 1,000,000 distinct CDR3 sequences, 20% to 25% of them detected once, and roughly 3.8% sits in the top ten. The same sample was also used in a study of T cells of mothers and their children.

The specimen sequenced was blood. The receptors here all came from a boy aged 5-17 years in good health. The CDR3 runs from the conserved cysteine through the conserved F or W. A D gene is named only where the DNA matches it firmly. Size is stated for part of the rows, as once, few or many counts, or as a class when the clone is expanded.

clone size,V gene,D gene,J gene,CDR3 protein,CDR3 DNA
.,TRBV4-3,.,TRBJ1-3,CASSQVVGSSGNTIYF,TGCGCCAGCAGCCAAGTTGTCGGAAGCTCTGGAAACACCATATATTTT
.,TRBV5-1,.,TRBJ2-7,CASSLEAVNYEQYF,TGCGCCAGCAGCTTGGAGGCCGTAAACTACGAGCAGTACTTC
.,TRBV7-7,.,TRBJ2-2,CASSLTDANTGELFF,TGTGCTAGCAGCTTAACCGACGCGAACACCGGGGAGCTGTTTTTT
.,TRBV10-3,.,TRBJ1-3,CAISEGTAGNTIYF,TGTGCCATCAGTGAAGGGACCGCCGGAAACACCATATATTTT
few,TRBV25-1,TRBD1,TRBJ1-5,CASSESGTGGSNQPQHF,TGTGCCAGCAGTGAATCGGGCACAGGGGGGAGCAATCAGCCCCAGCATTTT
.,TRBV5-6,.,TRBJ2-1,CASSLRDWVRSPNEQFF,TGTGCCAGCAGCTTGAGGGATTGGGTGAGGTCACCCAATGAGCAGTTCTTC
.,TRBV20-1,TRBD1,TRBJ1-3,CSVRGDRAGNTIYF,TGCAGTGTTAGAGGGGACAGAGCTGGAAACACCATATATTTT
many,TRBV5-1,TRBD1,TRBJ2-1,CASSLGQGDYNEQFF,TGCGCCAGCAGCTTGGGACAGGGGGACTACAATGAGCAGTTCTTC
once,TRBV7-9,.,TRBJ1-1,CASSFDYSPNTEAFF,TGTGCCAGCAGCTTTGATTACAGCCCGAACACTGAAGCTTTCTTT
few,TRBV4-3,.,TRBJ1-3,CASSQDRFFGNTIYF,TGCGCCAGCAGCCAAGATCGGTTTTTTGGAAACACCATATATTTT
few,TRBV28,TRBD1,TRBJ1-5,CASSLAYQGGQPQHF,TGTGCCAGCAGTTTAGCTTACCAGGGGGGTCAGCCCCAGCATTTT
.,TRBV13,.,TRBJ2-6,CASSLSGGMTGANVLTF,TGTGCCAGCAGCTTGTCTGGGGGAATGACTGGGGCCAACGTCCTGACTTTC
few,TRBV14,TRBD1,TRBJ2-3,CASSQADRRFTDTQYF,TGTGCCAGCAGCCAAGCGGACAGGAGATTCACAGATACGCAGTATTTT
few,TRBV4-3,.,TRBJ1-1,CASSQGRGEWGTEAFF,TGCGCCAGCAGCCAAGGTCGGGGGGAGTGGGGCACTGAAGCTTTCTTT